A single sample gave rise to the 7 T cell receptor beta chains below, sequenced in a study of blood T cells in healthy people across ages. The use of a sample-barcoded 5' primer and a J-beta primer mix characterized a second PCR of 7 to 11 cycles. TCRdb reanalysed the 5' RACE reads using MiXCR and keeps one entry per CDR3 protein. The table has about 1.6 million distinct CDR3 sequences, almost 35% seen once. Sample: blood. These receptors were taken from a woman in her twenties or thirties in good health.

The J gene is TRBJ2-1, the V gene TRBV5-6, with TRBD1 matching 8 bases. This CDR3 has 18 residues. Germline CDR1 and CDR2: SGHDT and YYEEEE. V trimming: 2 bases; J trimming: 7 bases; junction bases outside the gene matches: 17. The CDR3 region has the DNA TGTGCCAGCAGCTTTTCTAATCTGATAACAGGGGGGTTTAATGAGCAGTTCTTC. It translates to CASSFSNLITGGFNEQFF.

This chain links TRBV6-6 with TRBJ2-7, with a weak D call TRBD1 (5 bases). This CDR3 has 11 residues. CDR1 is MNHNY, CDR2 SVGAGI, per germline (reference sequence). V lost 10 bases and J lost 2, with 9 bases in between. In DNA form, the CDR3 reads TGTGCCACCTCAGGGACCTACGAGCAGTACTTC. This translates into CATSGTYEQYF.

The rearrangement links TRBV7-8 to TRBJ1-5; no clear D gene. This CDR3 contains 15 residues. With 7 bases removed from V and 5 bases from J, the gap between germline ends came to 18 bases. Germline V gene sequence: CDR1 SGHVS, CDR2 FQNEAQ. This chain's CDR3 is CASTSHVRSDQPQHF. DNA of the CDR3: TGTGCCAGCACCTCCCATGTTCGGAGCGATCAGCCCCAGCATTTT.

This clonotype was counted only a few times. V and J are TRBV28 and TRBJ2-1, with TRBD1 identical over 7 bases. The CDR3 is 15 amino acids. Germline V gives CDR1 MDHEN, CDR2 SYDVKM. Losses at the gene ends were 8 bases for V and 4 bases for J; bases not matched to a gene: 11. The CDR3 is CASVDSGGRYNEQFF. The CDR3 DNA reads TGTGCCAGCGTAGATTCAGGGGGACGGTACAATGAGCAGTTCTTC.

The chain has TRBV20-1 and TRBJ2-1; 7 bases are a match to TRBD2. Unmatched junction bases numbered 27, after V lost 6 bases and J lost 4 bases. CDR3 length: 20 residues. Germline V CDR1 and CDR2: DFQATT, SNEGSKA (reference sequence). The CDR3 DNA reads TGCAGTGCCCCTCTCCCGGGACTAAATTTCGAGAAGGTATTATACAATGAGCAGTTCTTC. It codes for CSAPLPGLNFEKVLYNEQFF.

V gene TRBV5-1 combines with J gene TRBJ1-1; possible D gene TRBD1, 6 bases. There are 18 residues in the CDR3. V lost 4 bases and J lost 1, with 23 bases in between. Germline V lookup: CDR1 SGHRS, CDR2 YFSETQ. CDR3 in DNA: TGCGCCAGCAGCGGTCCTCTCGGGACACATCCTAAGAACACTGAAGCTTTCTTT. This gives the protein CASSGPLGTHPKNTEAFF.

V gene TRBV4-1 combines with J gene TRBJ2-1; the D gene is possibly TRBD2 (6 bases). Germline V gene lookup returns CDR1 MGHRA and CDR2 YSYEKL. V was shortened by 2 bases and J by 9 bases, with 11 bases between the two germline ends. This CDR3 is 13 amino acids long. The CDR3 DNA follows: TGCGCCAGCAGCCAAAATGCGGGGATTGAGCAGTTCTTC. Its protein product is CASSQNAGIEQFF.